This TCR beta chain was retrieved from a study of siplizumab effects on memory and regulatory T cells. Assay used: immunoSEQ multiplex PCR; TCRdb lists only in-frame clones, some missing. The sample lists more than 85,000 clones; 92% were seen once. The CDR3 sequence is 13 residues long. The V end lost 4 bases, the J end lost 2 bases, and 9 bases lay between the germline ends. Per germline, CDR1 MGHDK and CDR2 SYGVNS. Sequencing was done on a sample of Tregs sorted from blood. This sequence was found in a human donor in good health. J is TRBJ2-7 and V is TRBV25-1; D possibly uses TRBD1 or TRBD2 (6 bases each). CDR3 region: CASSAGAPYEQYF. The CDR3 nucleotides are TGTGCCAGCAGTGCGGGGGCCCCCTACGAGCAGTACTTC.